This T cell receptor beta chain came from a study of beta chain features in type 1 diabetes. The whole isolated RNA underwent reverse transcription, so sequencing captured expressed TCRB transcripts. Measured with immunoSEQ multiplex PCR; TCRdb has only the in-frame clones, and not every one. The repertoire holds 130,000 or so clones, with approximately 9% as singletons. For this clone: No antigen is known for it.

Study-level findings and limits: All four CD4+ subsets of Type 1 diabetes patients contained TCRB CDR3s that were moderately but significantly shorter.

CDR1 and CDR2 from the germline V gene are SGHTA and FQGNSA. CDR3 length: 15 residues. Losses at the gene ends were 7 bases for V and 5 bases for J; bases not matched to a gene: 9. Sequencing used central memory CD4+ T cells from blood. This receptor was identified in a man under 40 with type 1 diabetes. The genes are TRBV7-2 and TRBJ2-7; 12 positions agree with TRBD1. The CDR3 bases are TGTGCCAGCATTCTCGGCGGGGACAGGGGGCACGAGCAGTACTTC. It translates to CASILGGDRGHEQYF.